Each of the 4 T cell receptor beta chains below was sequenced from the same sample in a study of T-cell reconstitution after alpha-beta-depleted transplantation in children. Construction of the TCRbeta library involved unique molecular identifiers. TCRdb recomputed calls from the PCR reads with MiXCR, one row per CDR3 protein. This sample carries about 16,000 distinct CDR3 sequences, roughly 8% of them seen once, and the ten largest clones take about 38%. The sample consisted of PBMCs, mostly from graft donor cells, taken 60 days after TCRalphabeta/CD19-depleted stem cell transplant. The receptors stem from a boy in the first two years of life who had a stem cell transplant for Wiskott-Aldrich syndrome, so the T cells may come from the graft donor.

This clonotype was counted many times. The chain joins TRBV5-6 to TRBJ2-7, with D unclear. The germline V and J ends were trimmed by 1 base and 3 bases, with 11 bases remaining between them. Germline CDR1 SGHDT, CDR2 YYEEEE. The CDR3 length is 14 residues. Here the CDR3 DNA reads TGTGCCAGCAGCTTGAAGGCTAATTTCTACGAGCAGTACTTC. This gives the protein CASSLKANFYEQYF. The full variable domain, rest sourced from reference TRBV5-6 and TRBJ2-7, is DAGVTQSPTHLIKTRGQQVTLRCSPKSGHDTVSWYQQALGQGPQFIFQYYEEEERQRGNFPDRFSGHQFPNYSSELNVNALLLGDSALYLCASSLKANFYEQYFGPGTRLTVT.

This clonotype has a handful of counts. The genes are TRBV6-5 and TRBJ1-1; D uncertain. Germline CDR1 is MNHEY and CDR2 is SVGAGI. V lost 6 bases to trimming and J lost 1 base, with 12 bases between them. The CDR3 is 14 residues long. The CDR3 reads CASSSRPTNTEAFF. CDR3 nucleotides: TGTGCCAGCAGCTCCCGACCGACGAACACTGAAGCTTTCTTT.

This clonotype was counted many times. The chain has TRBV4-2 and TRBJ2-1, with D perhaps given as TRBD1 or TRBD2 (6 bases each). V was clipped by 0 bases and J by 1 base, with 16 bases between them. Germline V CDR1 and CDR2: LGHNA, YNFKEQ. This CDR3 spans 18 amino acids. CDR3 sequence reads: CASSQDPPTGASYNEQFF. DNA for the CDR3: TGTGCCAGCAGCCAAGACCCCCCGACGGGGGCGTCCTACAATGAGCAGTTCTTC.

This clonotype was counted between two and nine times. The chain employs TRBV4-2 and TRBJ2-2; D unresolved. This CDR3 region has 13 residues. Germline loops: CDR1 LGHNA, CDR2 YNFKEQ. The V gene lost 0 bases and the J gene lost 9 bases, with 8 bases spanning the gap. CDR3 sequence: CASSQDFARELFF. CDR3 nucleotide sequence: TGTGCCAGCAGCCAAGATTTTGCGAGGGAGCTGTTTTTT.